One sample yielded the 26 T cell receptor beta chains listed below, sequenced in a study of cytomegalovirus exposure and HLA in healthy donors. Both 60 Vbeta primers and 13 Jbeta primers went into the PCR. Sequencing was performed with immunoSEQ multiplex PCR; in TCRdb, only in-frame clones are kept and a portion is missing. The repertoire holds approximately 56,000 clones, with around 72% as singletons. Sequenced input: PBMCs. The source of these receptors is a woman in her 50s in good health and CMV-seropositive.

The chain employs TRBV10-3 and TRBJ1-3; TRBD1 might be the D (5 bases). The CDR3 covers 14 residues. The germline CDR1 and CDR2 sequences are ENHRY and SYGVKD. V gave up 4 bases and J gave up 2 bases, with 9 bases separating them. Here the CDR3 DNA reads TGTGCCATCAGTGGGGGGGGAACTGGAAACACCATATATTTT. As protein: CAISGGGTGNTIYF.

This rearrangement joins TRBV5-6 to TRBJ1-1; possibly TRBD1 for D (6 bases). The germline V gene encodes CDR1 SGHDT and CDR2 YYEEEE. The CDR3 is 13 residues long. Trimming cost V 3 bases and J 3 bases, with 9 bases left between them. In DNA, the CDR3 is TGTGCCAGCAGCTCTTCAGGGGACACTGAAGCTTTCTTT. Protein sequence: CASSSSGDTEAFF. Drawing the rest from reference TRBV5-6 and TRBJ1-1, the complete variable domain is DAGVTQSPTHLIKTRGQQVTLRCSPKSGHDTVSWYQQALGQGPQFIFQYYEEEERQRGNFPDRFSGHQFPNYSSELNVNALLLGDSALYLCASSSSGDTEAFFGQGTRLTVV.

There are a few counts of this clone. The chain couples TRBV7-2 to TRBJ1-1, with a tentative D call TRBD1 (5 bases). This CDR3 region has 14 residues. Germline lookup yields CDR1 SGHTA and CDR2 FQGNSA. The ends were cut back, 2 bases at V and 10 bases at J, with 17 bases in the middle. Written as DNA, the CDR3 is TGTGCCAGCAGCTTAAAGAGTAGGGCCGGGGGAGCTTTCTTT. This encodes CASSLKSRAGGAFF.

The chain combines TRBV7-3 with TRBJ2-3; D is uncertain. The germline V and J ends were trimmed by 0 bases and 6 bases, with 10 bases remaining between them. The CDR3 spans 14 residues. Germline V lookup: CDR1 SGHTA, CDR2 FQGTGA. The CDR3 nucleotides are TGTGCCAGCAGCTTAACCCCCCTCCCGGATACGCAGTATTTT. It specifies CASSLTPLPDTQYF. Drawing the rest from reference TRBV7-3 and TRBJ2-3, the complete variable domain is GAGVSQTPSNKVTEKGKYVELRCDPISGHTALYWYRQSLGQGPEFLIYFQGTGAADDSGLPNDRFFAVRPEGSVSTLKIQRTERGDSAVYLCASSLTPLPDTQYFGPGTRLTVL.

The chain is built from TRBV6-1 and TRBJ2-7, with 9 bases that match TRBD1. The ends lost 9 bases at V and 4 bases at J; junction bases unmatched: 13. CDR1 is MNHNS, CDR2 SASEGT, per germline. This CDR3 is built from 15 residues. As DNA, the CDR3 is TGTGCCAGTACCCTTTTCGGGACAGGGTTGTACGAGCAGTACTTC. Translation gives CASTLFGTGLYEQYF.

CDR3 sequence: CASSRAYQETQYF. The CDR3 DNA sequence: TGTGCCAGTAGTAGAGCTTACCAAGAGACCCAGTACTTC. The chain has TRBV19 and TRBJ2-5; no clear D. The CDR3 is 13 residues long. V was shortened by 4 bases and J by 0 bases, with 6 bases between the two germline ends. Looked up from germline, CDR1 is LNHDA and CDR2 is SQIVND (reference sequence).

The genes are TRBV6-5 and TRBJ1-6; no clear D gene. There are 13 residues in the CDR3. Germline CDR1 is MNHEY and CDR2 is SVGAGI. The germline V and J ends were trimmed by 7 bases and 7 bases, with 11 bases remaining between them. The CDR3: CASMREGNSPLHF. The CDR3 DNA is TGTGCCAGCATGAGGGAAGGCAATTCACCCCTCCACTTT.

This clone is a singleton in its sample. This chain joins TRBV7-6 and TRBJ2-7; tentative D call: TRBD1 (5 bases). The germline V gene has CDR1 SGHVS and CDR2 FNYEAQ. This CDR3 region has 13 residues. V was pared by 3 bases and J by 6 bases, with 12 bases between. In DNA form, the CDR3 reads TGTGCCAGCAGCTTGACCAGGGTAGCCGAGCAGTACTTC. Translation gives CASSLTRVAEQYF.

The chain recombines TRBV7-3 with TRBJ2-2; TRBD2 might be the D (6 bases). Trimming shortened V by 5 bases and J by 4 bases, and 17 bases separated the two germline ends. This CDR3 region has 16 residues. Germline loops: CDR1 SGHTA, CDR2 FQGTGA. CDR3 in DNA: TGTGCCAGCAGCCCAAGACTAGACGTATTCACCGGGGAGCTGTTTTTT. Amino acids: CASSPRLDVFTGELFF.

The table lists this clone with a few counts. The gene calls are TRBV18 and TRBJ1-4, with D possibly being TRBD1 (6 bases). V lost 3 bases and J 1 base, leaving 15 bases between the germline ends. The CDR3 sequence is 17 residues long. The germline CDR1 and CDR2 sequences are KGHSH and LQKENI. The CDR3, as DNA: TGTGCCAGCTCACCTTTGCTGCAGGGGAAAACTAATGAAAAACTGTTTTTT. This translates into CASSPLLQGKTNEKLFF.

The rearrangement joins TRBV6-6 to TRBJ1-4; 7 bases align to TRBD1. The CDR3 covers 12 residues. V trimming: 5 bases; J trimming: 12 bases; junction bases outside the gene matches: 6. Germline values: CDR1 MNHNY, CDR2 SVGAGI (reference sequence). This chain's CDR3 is CASSTGAAELFF. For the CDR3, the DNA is TGTGCCAGCAGTACAGGGGCCGCGGAACTGTTTTTT.

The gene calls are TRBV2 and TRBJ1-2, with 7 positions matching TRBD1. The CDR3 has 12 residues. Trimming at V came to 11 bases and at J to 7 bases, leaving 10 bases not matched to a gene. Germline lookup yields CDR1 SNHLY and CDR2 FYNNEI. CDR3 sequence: CAGTAAWGGYTF. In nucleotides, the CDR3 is TGTGCCGGGACAGCTGCCTGGGGTGGCTACACCTTC.

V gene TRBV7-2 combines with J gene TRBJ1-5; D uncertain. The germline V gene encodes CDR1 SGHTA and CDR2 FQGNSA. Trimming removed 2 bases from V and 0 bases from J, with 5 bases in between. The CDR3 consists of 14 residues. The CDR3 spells CASSLQYSNQPQHF. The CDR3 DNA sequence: TGTGCCAGCAGCTTACAGTATAGCAATCAGCCCCAGCATTTT. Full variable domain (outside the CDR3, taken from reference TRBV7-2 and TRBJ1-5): GAGVSQSPSNKVTEKGKDVELRCDPISGHTALYWYRQSLGQGLEFLIYFQGNSAPDKSGLPSDRFSAERTGGSVSTLTIQRTQQEDSAVYLCASSLQYSNQPQHFGDGTRLSIL.

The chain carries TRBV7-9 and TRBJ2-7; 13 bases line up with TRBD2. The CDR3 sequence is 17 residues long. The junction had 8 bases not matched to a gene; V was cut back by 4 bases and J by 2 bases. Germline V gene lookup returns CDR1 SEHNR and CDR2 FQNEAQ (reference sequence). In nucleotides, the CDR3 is TGTGCCAGCAGCTCCGAGCTTGGACTAGCGGGGGCCTACGAGCAGTACTTC. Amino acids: CASSSELGLAGAYEQYF.

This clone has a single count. The CDR3 sequence is CASSQSSRGQLQETQYF. The CDR3 nucleotides read TGCGCCAGCAGCCAAAGCAGTCGGGGACAGCTCCAAGAGACCCAGTACTTC. The chain joins TRBV4-1 to TRBJ2-5; 7 nucleotides match TRBD1. The J segment lost 1 base and the V segment lost 2 bases, leaving 10 bases of the junction unmatched. The CDR3 has 17 amino acids. The germline CDR1 and CDR2 sequences are MGHRA and YSYEKL.

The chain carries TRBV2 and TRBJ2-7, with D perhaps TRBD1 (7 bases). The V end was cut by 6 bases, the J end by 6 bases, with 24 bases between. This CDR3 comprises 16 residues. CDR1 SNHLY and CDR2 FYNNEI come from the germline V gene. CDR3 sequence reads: CASRLARAGGGSEQYF. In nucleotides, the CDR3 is TGTGCCAGCAGATTAGCCCGTGCAGGGGGAGGTTCCGAGCAGTACTTC.

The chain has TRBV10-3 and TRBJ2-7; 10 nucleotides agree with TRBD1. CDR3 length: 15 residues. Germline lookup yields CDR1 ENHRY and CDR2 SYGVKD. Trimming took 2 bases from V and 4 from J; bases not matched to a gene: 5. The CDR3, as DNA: TGTGCCATCAGTGAGCCGGGGACAGGGGAGTACGAGCAGTACTTC. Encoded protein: CAISEPGTGEYEQYF.

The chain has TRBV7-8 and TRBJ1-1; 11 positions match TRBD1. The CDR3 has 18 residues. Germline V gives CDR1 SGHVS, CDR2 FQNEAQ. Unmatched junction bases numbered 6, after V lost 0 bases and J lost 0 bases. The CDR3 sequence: CASSLAGTGGIMNTEAFF. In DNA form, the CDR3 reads TGTGCCAGCAGCTTAGCTGGGACAGGGGGTATAATGAACACTGAAGCTTTCTTT.

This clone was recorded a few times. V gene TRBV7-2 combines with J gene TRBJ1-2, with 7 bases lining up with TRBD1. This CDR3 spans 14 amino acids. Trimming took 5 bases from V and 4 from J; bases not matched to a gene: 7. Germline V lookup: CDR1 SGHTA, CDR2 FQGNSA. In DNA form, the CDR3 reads TGTGCCAGCAGCGATTTACAGGGGCGCTATGGCTACACCTTC. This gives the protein CASSDLQGRYGYTF.

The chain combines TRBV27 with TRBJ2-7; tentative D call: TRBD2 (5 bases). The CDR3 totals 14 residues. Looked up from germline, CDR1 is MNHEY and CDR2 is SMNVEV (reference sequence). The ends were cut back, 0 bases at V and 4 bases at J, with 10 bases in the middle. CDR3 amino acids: CASSLSRRGYEQYF. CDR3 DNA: TGTGCCAGCAGTTTATCCCGCCGGGGTTACGAGCAGTACTTC.

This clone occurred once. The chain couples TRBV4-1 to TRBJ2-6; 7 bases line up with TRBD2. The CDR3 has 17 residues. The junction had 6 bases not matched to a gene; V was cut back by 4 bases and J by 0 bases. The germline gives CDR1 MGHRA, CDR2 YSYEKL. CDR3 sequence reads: CASSLGGINSGANVLTF. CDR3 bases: TGCGCCAGCAGCCTCGGGGGGATAAACTCTGGGGCCAACGTCCTGACTTTC.

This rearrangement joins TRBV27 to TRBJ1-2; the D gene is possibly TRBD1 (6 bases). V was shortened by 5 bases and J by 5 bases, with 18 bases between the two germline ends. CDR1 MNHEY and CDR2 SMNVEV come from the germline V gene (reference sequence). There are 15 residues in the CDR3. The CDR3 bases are TGTGCCAGCAGTGTCCGCAGGGGAGTAGGGTATGGCTACACCTTC. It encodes CASSVRRGVGYGYTF.

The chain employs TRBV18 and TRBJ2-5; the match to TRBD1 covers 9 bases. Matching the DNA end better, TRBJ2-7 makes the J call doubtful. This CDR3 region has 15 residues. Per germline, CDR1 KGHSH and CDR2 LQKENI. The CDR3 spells CASSEPGQGDYEQYF. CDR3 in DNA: TGTGCCAGCTCAGAACCGGGACAGGGAGACTACGAGCAGTACTTC.

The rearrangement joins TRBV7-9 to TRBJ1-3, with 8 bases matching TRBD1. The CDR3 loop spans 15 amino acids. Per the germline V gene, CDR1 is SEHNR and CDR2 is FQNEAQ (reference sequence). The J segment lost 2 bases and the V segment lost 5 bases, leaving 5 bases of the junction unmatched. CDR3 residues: CASSGDRGTGNTIYF. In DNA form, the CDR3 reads TGTGCCAGCAGCGGCGACAGGGGAACTGGAAACACCATATATTTT.

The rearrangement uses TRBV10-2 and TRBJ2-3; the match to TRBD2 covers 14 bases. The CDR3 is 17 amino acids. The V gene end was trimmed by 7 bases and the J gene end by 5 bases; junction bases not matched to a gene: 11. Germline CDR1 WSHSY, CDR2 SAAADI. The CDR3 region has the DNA TGCGCCAGCACCCCAAAGGGACTAGCGGGGGTGCGAGATACGCAGTATTTT. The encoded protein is CASTPKGLAGVRDTQYF.

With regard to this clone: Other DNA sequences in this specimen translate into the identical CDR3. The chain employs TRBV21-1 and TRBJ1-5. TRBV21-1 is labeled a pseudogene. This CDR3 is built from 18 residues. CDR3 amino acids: CASSKPGPGGDSNQPQHF. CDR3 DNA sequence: TGTGCCAGCAGCAAGCCGGGACCGGGGGGGGATAGCAATCAGCCCCAGCATTTT.